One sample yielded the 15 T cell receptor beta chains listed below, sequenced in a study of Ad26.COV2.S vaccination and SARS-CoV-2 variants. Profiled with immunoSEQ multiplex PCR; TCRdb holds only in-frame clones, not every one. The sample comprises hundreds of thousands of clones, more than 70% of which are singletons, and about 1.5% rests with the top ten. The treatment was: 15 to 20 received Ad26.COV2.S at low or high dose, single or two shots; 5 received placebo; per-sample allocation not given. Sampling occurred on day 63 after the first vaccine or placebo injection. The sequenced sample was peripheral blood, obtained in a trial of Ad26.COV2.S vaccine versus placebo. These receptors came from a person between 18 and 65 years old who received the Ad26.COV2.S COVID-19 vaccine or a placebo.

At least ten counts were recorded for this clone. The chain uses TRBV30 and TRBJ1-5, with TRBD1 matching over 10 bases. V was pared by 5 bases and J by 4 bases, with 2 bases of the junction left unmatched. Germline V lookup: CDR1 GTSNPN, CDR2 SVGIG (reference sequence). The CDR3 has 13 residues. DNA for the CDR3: TGTGCCTGGGACAGGGGGCGGAATCAGCCCCAGCATTTT. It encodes CAWDRGRNQPQHF.

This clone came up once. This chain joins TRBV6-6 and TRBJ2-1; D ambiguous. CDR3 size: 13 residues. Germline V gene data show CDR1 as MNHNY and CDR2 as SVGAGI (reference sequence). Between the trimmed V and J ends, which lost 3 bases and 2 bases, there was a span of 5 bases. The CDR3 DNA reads TGTGCCAGCAGTTATTTTCCCTACAATGAGCAGTTCTTC. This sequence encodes CASSYFPYNEQFF.

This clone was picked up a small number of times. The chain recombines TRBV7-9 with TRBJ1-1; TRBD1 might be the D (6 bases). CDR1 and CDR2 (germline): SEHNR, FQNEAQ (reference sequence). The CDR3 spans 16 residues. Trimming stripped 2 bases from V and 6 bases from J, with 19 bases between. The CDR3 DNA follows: TGTGCCAGCAGCTTATGGATCGGGGGCATGGGCGCTGAAGCTTTCTTT. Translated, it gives CASSLWIGGMGAEAFF.

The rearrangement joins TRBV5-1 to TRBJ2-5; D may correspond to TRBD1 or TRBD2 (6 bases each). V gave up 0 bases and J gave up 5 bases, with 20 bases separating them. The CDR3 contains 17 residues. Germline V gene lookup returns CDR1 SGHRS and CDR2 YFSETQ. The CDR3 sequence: CASSLAEQGWRVETQYF. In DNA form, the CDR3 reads TGCGCCAGCAGCTTGGCCGAACAGGGTTGGAGGGTGGAGACCCAGTACTTC.

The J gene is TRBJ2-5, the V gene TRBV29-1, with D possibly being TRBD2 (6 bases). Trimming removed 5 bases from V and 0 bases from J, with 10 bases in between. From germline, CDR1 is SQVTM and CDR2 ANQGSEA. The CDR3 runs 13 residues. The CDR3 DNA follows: TGCAGCGTTCGCGGGACGAACCAAGAGACCCAGTACTTC. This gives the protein CSVRGTNQETQYF.

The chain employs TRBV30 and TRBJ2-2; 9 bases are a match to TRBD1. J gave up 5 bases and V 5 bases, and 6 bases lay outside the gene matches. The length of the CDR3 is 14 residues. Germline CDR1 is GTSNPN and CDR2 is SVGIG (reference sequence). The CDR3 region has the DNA TGTGCCTGGGAACAGGGGGCGCGGACCGGGGAGCTGTTTTTT. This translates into CAWEQGARTGELFF.

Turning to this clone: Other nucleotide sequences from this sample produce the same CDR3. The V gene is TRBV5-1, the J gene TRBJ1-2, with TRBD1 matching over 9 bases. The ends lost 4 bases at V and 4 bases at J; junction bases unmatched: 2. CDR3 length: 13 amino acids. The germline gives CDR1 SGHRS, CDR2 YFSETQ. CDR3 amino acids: CASSPGQGYGYTF. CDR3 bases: TGCGCCAGCAGCCCGGGACAGGGCTATGGCTACACCTTC. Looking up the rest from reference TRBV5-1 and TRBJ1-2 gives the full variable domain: KAGVTQTPRYLIKTRGQQVTLSCSPISGHRSVSWYQQTPGQGLQFLFEYFSETQRNKGNFPGRFSGRQFSNSRSEMNVSTLELGDSALYLCASSPGQGYGYTFGSGTRLTVV.

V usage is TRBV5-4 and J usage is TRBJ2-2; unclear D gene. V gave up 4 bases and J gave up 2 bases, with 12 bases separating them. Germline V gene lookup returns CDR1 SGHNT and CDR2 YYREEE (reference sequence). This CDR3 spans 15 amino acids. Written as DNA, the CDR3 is TGTGCCAGCAGCAAGGGCCCTACAAACACCGGGGAGCTGTTTTTT. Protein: CASSKGPTNTGELFF.

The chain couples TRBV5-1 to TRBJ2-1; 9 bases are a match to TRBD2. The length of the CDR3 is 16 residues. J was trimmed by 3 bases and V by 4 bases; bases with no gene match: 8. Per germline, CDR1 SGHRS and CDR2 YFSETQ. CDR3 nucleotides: TGCGCCAGCAGCACCTTGACTAGCGGACTCTACAATGAGCAGTTCTTC. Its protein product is CASSTLTSGLYNEQFF.

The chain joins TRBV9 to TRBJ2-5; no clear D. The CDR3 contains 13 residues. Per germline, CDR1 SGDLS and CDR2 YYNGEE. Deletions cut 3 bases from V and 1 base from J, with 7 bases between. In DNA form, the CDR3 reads TGTGCCAGCAGCGCACTCCCCCAAGAGACCCAGTACTTC. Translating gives CASSALPQETQYF.

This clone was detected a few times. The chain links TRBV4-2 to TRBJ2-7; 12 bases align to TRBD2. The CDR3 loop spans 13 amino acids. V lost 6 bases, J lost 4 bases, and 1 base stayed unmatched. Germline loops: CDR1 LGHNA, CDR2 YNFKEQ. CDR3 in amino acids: CASSGLAGYEQYF. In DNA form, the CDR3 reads TGTGCCAGCAGTGGACTAGCGGGGTACGAGCAGTACTTC.

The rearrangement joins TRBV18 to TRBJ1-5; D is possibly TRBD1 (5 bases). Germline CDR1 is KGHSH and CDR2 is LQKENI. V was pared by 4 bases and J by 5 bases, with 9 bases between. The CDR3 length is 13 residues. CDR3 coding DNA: TGTGCCAGCTCACGGGACGGGGATCAGCCCCAGCATTTT. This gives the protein CASSRDGDQPQHF.

This chain's CDR3 is CASSPGWFTDTQYF. In DNA form, the CDR3 reads TGTGCCAGCAGTCCAGGGTGGTTTACAGATACGCAGTATTTT. The V call is TRBV2, the J call TRBJ2-3, with D possibly matching TRBD1 (5 bases). V dropped 5 bases and J dropped 3 bases, with 12 bases sitting between them. Germline CDR1 reads SNHLY; CDR2 reads FYNNEI. This CDR3 is 14 amino acids long.

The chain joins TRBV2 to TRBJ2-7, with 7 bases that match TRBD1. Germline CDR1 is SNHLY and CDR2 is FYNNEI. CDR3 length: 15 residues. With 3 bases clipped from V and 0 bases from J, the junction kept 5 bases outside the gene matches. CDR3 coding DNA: TGTGCCAGCAGTGAGGCAGACAGGGTCTCCTACGAGCAGTACTTC. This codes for CASSEADRVSYEQYF. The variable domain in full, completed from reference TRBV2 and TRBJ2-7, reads EPEVTQTPSHQVTQMGQEVILRCVPISNHLYFYWYRQILGQKVEFLVSFYNNEISEKSEIFDDQFSVERPDGSNFTLKIRSTKLEDSAMYFCASSEADRVSYEQYFGPGTRLTVT.

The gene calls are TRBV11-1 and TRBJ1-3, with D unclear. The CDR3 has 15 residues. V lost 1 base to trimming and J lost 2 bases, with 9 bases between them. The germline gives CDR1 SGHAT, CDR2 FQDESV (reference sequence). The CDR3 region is CASSLGPWTGNTIYF. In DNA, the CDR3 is TGTGCCAGCAGCTTAGGCCCGTGGACTGGAAACACCATATATTTT.